This is a list of T cell receptor beta chains from one sample in a study of regulatory T cells in long-lasting Graves disease. MiXCR, run by TCRdb on the multiplex PCR reads, gives a single entry per CDR3 protein. The table lists 350,000 to 550,000 distinct CDR3 sequences, around 13% of them singletons, with around a sixth in the top ten. These data also formed part of another study, on T cells in Graves' hyperthyroidism and ophthalmopathy.

The sequencing here drew on peripheral blood mononuclear cells (PBMCs), taken at new diagnosis, from a patient treated with antithyroid drugs. Source of these receptors: a woman aged 45 to 65 with Graves disease. CDR3s include the opening cysteine and the closing phenylalanine or tryptophan. The order of the fields is J gene, V gene, clone size, D gene, CDR3 DNA, CDR3 protein. A D gene is named only where the DNA matches it firmly. The size of a clone is reported for some rows only, either as once, few or many, or as a class for expanded clones.

J gene: TRBJ2-5
V gene: TRBV13
clone size: many
D gene: .
CDR3 DNA: TGTGCCAGCAGCTCGTTTGGGGGGGAGACCCAGTACTTC
CDR3 protein: CASSSFGGETQYF

J gene: TRBJ2-3
V gene: TRBV30
clone size: .
D gene: .
CDR3 DNA: TGTGCCTGGAGTGTACTCTGGGATACGCAGTATTTT
CDR3 protein: CAWSVLWDTQYF

J gene: TRBJ1-4
V gene: TRBV19
clone size: .
D gene: TRBD1
CDR3 DNA: TGTGCCTGCACCGGGACAGCGGCAACTAATGAAAAACTGTTTTTT
CDR3 protein: CACTGTAATNEKLFF

J gene: TRBJ1-1
V gene: TRBV20-1
clone size: .
D gene: TRBD1
CDR3 DNA: TGCAGTGCAGACAGGGGCTGGGACACTGAAGCTTTCTTT
CDR3 protein: CSADRGWDTEAFF

J gene: TRBJ1-2
V gene: TRBV12-3/TRBV12-4
clone size: many
D gene: .
CDR3 DNA: TGTGCCAGCAGTTCAACAGGTTTCCACTATGGCTACACCTTC
CDR3 protein: CASSSTGFHYGYTF

J gene: TRBJ1-1
V gene: TRBV7-2
clone size: many
D gene: TRBD1
CDR3 DNA: TGTGCCAGCAGCAAGTCCGGGACAGGGGACACTGAAGCTTTCTTT
CDR3 protein: CASSKSGTGDTEAFF

J gene: TRBJ2-3
V gene: TRBV4-1
clone size: .
D gene: .
CDR3 DNA: TGCGCCAGCAGCCAACCGGGAGAAGATACGCAGTATTTT
CDR3 protein: CASSQPGEDTQYF

J gene: TRBJ2-2
V gene: TRBV27
clone size: .
D gene: .
CDR3 DNA: TGTGCCAGCAGGCCAGAGAACACCGGGGAGCTGTTTTTT
CDR3 protein: CASRPENTGELFF

J gene: TRBJ2-1
V gene: TRBV4-1
clone size: few
D gene: TRBD1
CDR3 DNA: TGCGCCAGCAGCCGAGCAGGGGGCCGCTCCTACAATGAGCAGTTCTTC
CDR3 protein: CASSRAGGRSYNEQFF

J gene: TRBJ2-1
V gene: TRBV3-1
clone size: few
D gene: .
CDR3 DNA: TGTGCCAGCAGCCAATTAGGCGGGATAGTTTACAATGAGCAGTTCTTC
CDR3 protein: CASSQLGGIVYNEQFF

J gene: TRBJ1-1
V gene: TRBV20-1
clone size: many
D gene: .
CDR3 DNA: TGCAGTGCCGCGGATGTGGGGCGCTTTGACACTGAAGCTTTCTTT
CDR3 protein: CSAADVGRFDTEAFF

J gene: TRBJ2-7
V gene: TRBV6-2/TRBV6-3
clone size: few
D gene: .
CDR3 DNA: TGTGCCAGCAGTTACTCGGTCGGAAACACCTACGAGCAGTACTTC
CDR3 protein: CASSYSVGNTYEQYF

J gene: TRBJ2-3
V gene: TRBV28
clone size: many
D gene: .
CDR3 DNA: TGTGCCAGCAGTTCGAGACTGGCGGGCACAGATACGCAGTATTTT
CDR3 protein: CASSSRLAGTDTQYF

J gene: TRBJ2-2
V gene: TRBV3-1
clone size: many
D gene: TRBD2
CDR3 DNA: TGTGCCAGCAGCCTCCTAGCGGGAGGGCCCTCGGAGCTGTTTTTT
CDR3 protein: CASSLLAGGPSELFF

J gene: TRBJ1-2
V gene: TRBV11-2
clone size: many
D gene: .
CDR3 DNA: TGTGCCAGCAGCCCGGGGGGGGGGCAACCCTATGGCTACACCTTC
CDR3 protein: CASSPGGGQPYGYTF

J gene: TRBJ2-3
V gene: TRBV9
clone size: .
D gene: TRBD1
CDR3 DNA: TGTGCCAGCAGCACTGGACAGGACAGCACAGATACGCAGTATTTT
CDR3 protein: CASSTGQDSTDTQYF

J gene: TRBJ2-1
V gene: TRBV12-3/TRBV12-4
clone size: .
D gene: TRBD2
CDR3 DNA: TGTGCCAGCAGGGAAGGGACTAGCGGGAGAATCCACAATGAGCAGTTCTTC
CDR3 protein: CASREGTSGRIHNEQFF

J gene: TRBJ2-6
V gene: TRBV28
clone size: many
D gene: .
CDR3 DNA: TGTGCCAGCAGCCTTACCGGGACCTTCTCTGGGGCCAACGTCCTGACTTTC
CDR3 protein: CASSLTGTFSGANVLTF

J gene: TRBJ2-7
V gene: TRBV12-3/TRBV12-4
clone size: .
D gene: .
CDR3 DNA: TGTGCCAGCCTGGGAGGTACAGGGTGGTACGAGCAGTACTTC
CDR3 protein: CASLGGTGWYEQYF

J gene: TRBJ2-3
V gene: TRBV27
clone size: few
D gene: .
CDR3 DNA: TGTGCCAGCAGTTTGGGGACGAAAGTTACGCAGTATTTT
CDR3 protein: CASSLGTKVTQYF

J gene: TRBJ2-7
V gene: TRBV9
clone size: many
D gene: .
CDR3 DNA: TGTGCCAGCAGCGTAGGGCGGGGGCGAGGGTACGAGCAGTACTTC
CDR3 protein: CASSVGRGRGYEQYF

J gene: TRBJ2-1
V gene: TRBV10-2
clone size: many
D gene: TRBD2
CDR3 DNA: TGCGCCAGCAGACCGACTAGCGGGAGACCCCATGAGCAGTTCTTC
CDR3 protein: CASRPTSGRPHEQFF

J gene: TRBJ1-1
V gene: TRBV13
clone size: many
D gene: .
CDR3 DNA: TGTGCCAGCACCTTGCAGGCTATGAACACTGAAGCTTTCTTT
CDR3 protein: CASTLQAMNTEAFF

J gene: TRBJ1-5
V gene: TRBV20-1
clone size: .
D gene: .
CDR3 DNA: TGCAGTGCTAGAGCTGGAGGGGGGTATAGCAATCAGCCCCAGCATTTT
CDR3 protein: CSARAGGGYSNQPQHF

J gene: TRBJ1-2
V gene: TRBV6-1
clone size: .
D gene: TRBD1
CDR3 DNA: TGTGCCAGCAGTGAAGGGGACAGGGGGTCTCACTATGGCTACACCTTC
CDR3 protein: CASSEGDRGSHYGYTF

J gene: TRBJ2-2
V gene: TRBV13
clone size: many
D gene: .
CDR3 DNA: TGTGCCAGCAGCTTAGTCAGGGTAGGCTTCACCGGGGAGCTGTTTTTT
CDR3 protein: CASSLVRVGFTGELFF

J gene: TRBJ2-1
V gene: TRBV7-9
clone size: many
D gene: .
CDR3 DNA: TGTGCCAGCAGCCGAAACAGGGACCAGAACAATGAGCAGTTCTTC
CDR3 protein: CASSRNRDQNNEQFF

J gene: TRBJ1-2
V gene: TRBV7-2
clone size: many
D gene: .
CDR3 DNA: TGTGCCAGCAGCTTGGGGAGAGGGGCTAACTATGGCTACACCTTC
CDR3 protein: CASSLGRGANYGYTF

J gene: TRBJ1-3
V gene: TRBV6-1
clone size: few
D gene: .
CDR3 DNA: TGTGCCAGCGCGGATTACGGCTCTGGAAACACCATATATTTT
CDR3 protein: CASADYGSGNTIYF

J gene: TRBJ2-7
V gene: TRBV12-3/TRBV12-4
clone size: .
D gene: .
CDR3 DNA: TGTGCCAGCAGTTTAAGTCAGTGGTCCTACGAGCAGTACTTC
CDR3 protein: CASSLSQWSYEQYF

J gene: TRBJ1-1
V gene: TRBV9
clone size: few
D gene: .
CDR3 DNA: TGTGCCAGCAGCGAACCCCGGGAAGGGGGGAACACTGAAGCTTTCTTT
CDR3 protein: CASSEPREGGNTEAFF